This TCR beta chain derives from a study of blood T cell repertoires in COVID-19. On the study more broadly: Acute and convalescent COVID-19 specimens originated in the United States, Italy and Spain.

Patients at the Seattle site were enrolled during active infection and followed longitudinally. Assay used: immunoSEQ multiplex PCR; TCRdb lists only in-frame clones, some missing. The sample contains 400,000 or so clones, approximately 90% of which appear only once. Germline assignment: CDR1 GTSNPN and CDR2 SVGIG (reference sequence). The junction had 16 bases not matched to a gene; V was cut back by 3 bases and J by 6 bases. CDR3 length: 16 amino acids. The sample was peripheral blood. This TCR was sampled from a woman in her thirties or forties with COVID-19, enrolled during active disease. V usage is TRBV30 and J usage is TRBJ1-1, with TRBD1 matching over 7 bases. The CDR3 DNA is TGTGCCTGGAGGCTCAAGGGGGCGACGGTTGTCTCTGAAGCTTTCTTT. This codes for CAWRLKGATVVSEAFF.